These 15 T cell receptor beta chains originate from one sample sequenced in a study of cytomegalovirus exposure and HLA in healthy donors. 60 Vbeta and 13 Jbeta primers were used in PCR. Only in-frame clones appear in the TCRdb table, and some are missing; sequencing was by immunoSEQ multiplex PCR. The sample includes about 130,000 clones, approximately 80% seen only once; the top ten take roughly 2%. The sequencing input was PBMCs. Receptors were obtained from a man aged 25-45 years in good health and CMV-seronegative.

This chain connects TRBV9 to TRBJ1-1, with a weak D call TRBD1 (5 bases). Germline V gene data show CDR1 as SGDLS and CDR2 as YYNGEE. With 3 bases removed from V and 1 base from J, the gap between germline ends came to 7 bases. The CDR3 has 13 amino acids. Written as DNA, the CDR3 is TGTGCCAGCAGCGGAAGGGGGAACACTGAAGCTTTCTTT. Translation gives CASSGRGNTEAFF.

The chain employs TRBV2 and TRBJ1-5; unclear D gene. The ends were cut back, 2 bases at V and 3 bases at J, with 8 bases in the middle. The CDR3 is 14 residues long. Germline CDR1 is SNHLY and CDR2 is FYNNEI. This CDR3 reads CASSETDFNQPQHF. Written as DNA, the CDR3 is TGTGCCAGCAGTGAAACCGACTTCAATCAGCCCCAGCATTTT.

This clone was picked up a small number of times. The chain combines TRBV4-1 with TRBJ2-5, with D perhaps TRBD2 (5 bases). The CDR3 runs to 14 residues. Germline CDR1 and CDR2: MGHRA and YSYEKL. Trimming left V 0 bases short and J 9 bases short, with 14 bases between. CDR3 region: CASSQDEGLRAQYF. CDR3 nucleotide sequence: TGCGCCAGCAGCCAAGATGAAGGACTCCGGGCCCAGTACTTC.

J is TRBJ2-1 and V is TRBV30, with D possibly matching TRBD1 (6 bases). CDR1 and CDR2 (germline): GTSNPN, SVGIG (reference sequence). The CDR3 extends over 14 amino acids. Trimming left V 1 base short and J 7 bases short, with 14 bases between. The CDR3 spells CAWSETPGVNEQFF. CDR3 coding DNA: TGTGCCTGGAGTGAAACCCCAGGGGTAAATGAGCAGTTCTTC.

The V and J genes are TRBV10-3 and TRBJ1-2; D is unresolved. Germline values: CDR1 ENHRY, CDR2 SYGVKD. The V and J ends lost 0 bases and 0 bases respectively, with 8 bases between them. This CDR3 has 15 amino acids. The CDR3 here is CAISESAGSNYGYTF. In DNA form, the CDR3 reads TGTGCCATCAGTGAGTCTGCAGGATCTAACTATGGCTACACCTTC.

The chain recombines TRBV7-9 with TRBJ1-1, with a tentative D call TRBD1 (6 bases). The germline V gene has CDR1 SEHNR and CDR2 FQNEAQ (reference sequence). V lost 1 base and J lost 1, with 13 bases in between. This CDR3 comprises 16 residues. CDR3 protein: CASSLGGPGQNTEAFF. In nucleotides, the CDR3 is TGTGCCAGCAGCTTAGGGGGGCCGGGACAGAACACTGAAGCTTTCTTT.

In DNA, the CDR3 is TGTGCCAGCAGCACCGGGACAGCCTACGAGCAGTACTTC. Protein sequence: CASSTGTAYEQYF. The rearrangement joins TRBV11-3 to TRBJ2-7, with 7 bases aligning to TRBD1. V lost 5 bases to trimming and J lost 2 bases; unmatched junction nucleotides: 3. The CDR3 covers 13 residues. The germline CDR1 and CDR2 sequences are SGHNT and YENEEA.

The chain employs TRBV6-5 and TRBJ2-5; possible D gene TRBD1, 6 bases. Trimming pared 3 bases from V and 4 bases from J, leaving 15 bases between. CDR3 size: 15 residues. Germline V gene data show CDR1 as MNHEY and CDR2 as SVGAGI. The CDR3 region is CASSYLRGSAETQYF. The CDR3, as DNA: TGTGCCAGCAGTTATCTTAGGGGGAGTGCAGAGACCCAGTACTTC.

The rearrangement joins TRBV7-2 to TRBJ2-1; D may be TRBD2 (5 bases). Trimming removed 2 bases at V and 2 bases at J, with 10 bases between. In germline, CDR1 is SGHTA, CDR2 FQGNSA. This CDR3 contains 15 residues. The CDR3 region has the DNA TGTGCCAGCAGCTTAACTAGTCCGACCTACAATGAGCAGTTCTTC. Translation: CASSLTSPTYNEQFF.

The chain employs TRBV6-5 and TRBJ2-3, with D possibly matching TRBD2 (5 bases). The CDR3 covers 14 residues. The ends were cut back, 2 bases at V and 2 bases at J, with 8 bases in the middle. Germline values: CDR1 MNHEY, CDR2 SVGAGI. CDR3 nucleotide sequence: TGTGCCAGCAGTTACGAGCGGAACACAGATACGCAGTATTTT. It is translated as CASSYERNTDTQYF.

The rearrangement uses TRBV6-5 and TRBJ2-7, with D maybe TRBD2 (6 bases). Trimming removed 4 bases at V and 5 bases at J, with 12 bases between. Germline loops: CDR1 MNHEY, CDR2 SVGAGI. The CDR3 loop spans 13 amino acids. CDR3 nucleotide sequence: TGTGCCAGCAGTTTGTCCCGGGAGAACGAGCAGTACTTC. Translation: CASSLSRENEQYF.

The CDR3 coding sequence is TGTGCCAGCAGCGCAAACCCCAGAGGACACAACACTGAAGCTTTCTTT. It specifies CASSANPRGHNTEAFF. The genes are TRBV9 and TRBJ1-1, with D perhaps matching TRBD1 (5 bases). The CDR3 spans 16 residues. CDR1 SGDLS and CDR2 YYNGEE come from the germline V gene. Trimming removed 3 bases at V and 2 bases at J, with 17 bases between.

V and J are TRBV13 and TRBJ2-7; 9 bases fit TRBD2. V lost 3 bases and J lost 12; bases outside the gene matches: 9. The CDR3 is 13 amino acids. Germline V gives CDR1 PRHDT, CDR2 FYEKMQ (reference sequence). CDR3 in amino acids: CASSFLRREGLYF. The CDR3 DNA sequence: TGTGCCAGCAGCTTTTTACGGCGGGAGGGCCTGTACTTC.

The J gene is TRBJ1-5, the V gene TRBV19, with TRBD1 matching over 8 bases. V shed 6 bases, J shed 0 bases, and the junction held 10 bases outside the gene matches. In germline, CDR1 is LNHDA, CDR2 SQIVND (reference sequence). This CDR3 is built from 17 residues. CDR3 coding DNA: TGTGCCAGTAGCAGCGGACAGGGCGCATATAGCAATCAGCCCCAGCATTTT. This sequence encodes CASSSGQGAYSNQPQHF.

CDR3 sequence reads: CASSDLAGNTGELFF. The CDR3 DNA sequence: TGTGCCAGCAGCGACCTAGCGGGGAACACCGGGGAGCTGTTTTTT. V usage is TRBV9 and J usage is TRBJ2-2; 8 nucleotides match TRBD2. The junction had 2 bases not matched to a gene; V was cut back by 3 bases and J by 1 base. The CDR3 contains 15 residues. From germline, CDR1 is SGDLS and CDR2 YYNGEE.